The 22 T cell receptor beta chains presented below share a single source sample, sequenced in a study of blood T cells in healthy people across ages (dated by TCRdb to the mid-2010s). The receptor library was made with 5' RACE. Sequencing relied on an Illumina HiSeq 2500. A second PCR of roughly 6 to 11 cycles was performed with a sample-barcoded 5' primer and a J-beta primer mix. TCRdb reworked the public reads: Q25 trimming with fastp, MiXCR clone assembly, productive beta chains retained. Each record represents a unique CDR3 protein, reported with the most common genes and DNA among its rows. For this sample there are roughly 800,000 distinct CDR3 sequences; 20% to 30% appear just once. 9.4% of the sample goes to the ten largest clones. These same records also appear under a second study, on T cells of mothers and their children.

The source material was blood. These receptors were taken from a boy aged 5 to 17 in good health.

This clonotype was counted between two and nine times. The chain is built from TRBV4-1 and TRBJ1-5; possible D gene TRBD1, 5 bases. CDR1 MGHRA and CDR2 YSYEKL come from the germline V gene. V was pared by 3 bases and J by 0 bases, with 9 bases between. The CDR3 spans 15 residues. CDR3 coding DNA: TGCGCCAGCAGCCAGCAGGGTTATAGCAATCAGCCCCAGCATTTT. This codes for CASSQQGYSNQPQHF.

CDR3 amino acids: CASSQDWGSVYEQYF. The CDR3 coding sequence is TGCGCCAGCAGCCAAGATTGGGGTAGTGTATACGAGCAGTACTTC. This chain joins TRBV4-3 and TRBJ2-7; D is undetermined. Trimming took off 0 bases at V and 4 bases at J, with 13 bases between the two ends. The CDR3 consists of 15 residues. Germline V lookup: CDR1 LGHNA, CDR2 YSLEER.

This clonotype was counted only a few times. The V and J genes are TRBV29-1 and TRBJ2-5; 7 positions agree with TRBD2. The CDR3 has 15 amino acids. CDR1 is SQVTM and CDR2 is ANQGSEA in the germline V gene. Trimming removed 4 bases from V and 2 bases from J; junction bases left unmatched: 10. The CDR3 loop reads CSVVNAGDRQETQYF. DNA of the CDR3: TGCAGCGTTGTGAACGCGGGAGACCGGCAAGAGACCCAGTACTTC.

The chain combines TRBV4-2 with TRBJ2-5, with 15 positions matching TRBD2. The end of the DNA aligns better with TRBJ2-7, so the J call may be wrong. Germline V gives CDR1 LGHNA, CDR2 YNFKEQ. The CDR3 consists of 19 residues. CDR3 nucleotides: TGTGCCAGCAGCCAACGGTGGGGGACTAGCGGGAGGAACTCCTACGAGCAGTACTTC. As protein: CASSQRWGTSGRNSYEQYF.

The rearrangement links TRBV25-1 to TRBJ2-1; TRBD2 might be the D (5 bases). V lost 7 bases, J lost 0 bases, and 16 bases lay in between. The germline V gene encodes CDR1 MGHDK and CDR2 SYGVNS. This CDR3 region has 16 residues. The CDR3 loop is CASKGELATSYNEQFF. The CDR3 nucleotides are TGTGCCAGCAAGGGAGAATTAGCCACCTCCTACAATGAGCAGTTCTTC. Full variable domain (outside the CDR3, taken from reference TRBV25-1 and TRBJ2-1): EADIYQTPRYLVIGTGKKITLECSQTMGHDKMYWYQQDPGMELHLIHYSYGVNSTEKGDLSSESTVSRIRTEHFPLTLESARPSHTSQYLCASKGELATSYNEQFFGPGTRLTVL.

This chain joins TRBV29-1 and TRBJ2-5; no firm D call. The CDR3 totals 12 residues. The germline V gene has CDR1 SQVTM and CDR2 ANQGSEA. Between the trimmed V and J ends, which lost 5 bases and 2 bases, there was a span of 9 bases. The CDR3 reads CSVCKDQETQYF. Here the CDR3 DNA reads TGCAGCGTTTGCAAGGATCAAGAGACCCAGTACTTC.

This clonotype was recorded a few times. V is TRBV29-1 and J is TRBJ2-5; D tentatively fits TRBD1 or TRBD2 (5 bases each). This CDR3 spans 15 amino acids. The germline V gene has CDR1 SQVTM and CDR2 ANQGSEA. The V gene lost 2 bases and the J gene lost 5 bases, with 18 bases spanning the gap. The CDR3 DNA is TGCAGCGTTGAACCGCGGTTGGGGGAAGGGGAGACCCAGTACTTC. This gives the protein CSVEPRLGEGETQYF.

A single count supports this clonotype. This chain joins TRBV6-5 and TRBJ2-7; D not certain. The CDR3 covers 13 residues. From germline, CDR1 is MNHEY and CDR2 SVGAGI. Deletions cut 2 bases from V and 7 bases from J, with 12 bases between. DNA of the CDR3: TGTGCCAGCAGTTACGCCGGCCTGGGGGAGCAGTACTTC. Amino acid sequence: CASSYAGLGEQYF.

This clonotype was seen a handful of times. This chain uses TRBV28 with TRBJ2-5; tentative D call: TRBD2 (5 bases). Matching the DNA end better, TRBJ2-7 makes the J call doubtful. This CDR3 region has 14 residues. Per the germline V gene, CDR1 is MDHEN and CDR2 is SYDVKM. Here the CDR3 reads CASSLERRSYEQYF. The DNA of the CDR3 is TGTGCCAGCAGTTTAGAACGGAGGAGCTACGAGCAGTACTTC.

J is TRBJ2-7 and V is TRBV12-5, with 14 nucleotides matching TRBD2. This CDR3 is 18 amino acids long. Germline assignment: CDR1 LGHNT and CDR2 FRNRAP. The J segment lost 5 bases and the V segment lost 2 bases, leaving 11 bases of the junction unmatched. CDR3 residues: CASGLPTGTSGRLDEQYF. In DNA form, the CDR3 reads TGTGCTAGTGGTTTGCCTACGGGGACTAGCGGGAGACTAGACGAGCAGTACTTC.

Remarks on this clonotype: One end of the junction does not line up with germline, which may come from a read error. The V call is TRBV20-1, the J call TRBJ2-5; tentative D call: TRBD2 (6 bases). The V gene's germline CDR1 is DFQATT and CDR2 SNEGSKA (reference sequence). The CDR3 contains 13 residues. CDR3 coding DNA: TGCTGTGCCCGCGGAGGGCCGGGTGAGACCCAGTACTTC. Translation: CCARGGPGETQYF.

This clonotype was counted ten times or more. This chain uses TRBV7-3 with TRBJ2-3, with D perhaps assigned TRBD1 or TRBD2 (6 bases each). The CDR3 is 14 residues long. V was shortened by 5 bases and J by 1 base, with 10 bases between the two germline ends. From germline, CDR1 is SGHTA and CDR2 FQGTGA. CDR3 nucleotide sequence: TGTGCCAGCAGCCCCGGGGGCGGCACAGATACGCAGTATTTT. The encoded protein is CASSPGGGTDTQYF.

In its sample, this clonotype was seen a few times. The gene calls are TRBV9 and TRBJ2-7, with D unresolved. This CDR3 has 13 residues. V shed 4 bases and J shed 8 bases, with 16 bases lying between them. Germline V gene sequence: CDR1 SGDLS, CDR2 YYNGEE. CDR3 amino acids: CASSPPRSFQQYF. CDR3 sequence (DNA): TGTGCCAGCAGCCCCCCCCGGAGCTTCCAGCAGTACTTC.

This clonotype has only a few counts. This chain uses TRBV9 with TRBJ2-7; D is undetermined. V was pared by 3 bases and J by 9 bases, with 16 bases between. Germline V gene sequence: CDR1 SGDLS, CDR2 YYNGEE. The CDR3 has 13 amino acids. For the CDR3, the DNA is TGTGCCAGCAGCGCTGACGGTGGCTATAGGCAGTACTTC. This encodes CASSADGGYRQYF.

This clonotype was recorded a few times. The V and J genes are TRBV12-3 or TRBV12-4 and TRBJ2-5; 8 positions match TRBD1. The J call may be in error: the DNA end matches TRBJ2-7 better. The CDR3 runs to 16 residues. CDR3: CASSRLDRGFSYEQYF. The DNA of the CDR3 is TGTGCCAGCAGTCGTCTCGACAGGGGTTTTTCCTACGAGCAGTACTTC.

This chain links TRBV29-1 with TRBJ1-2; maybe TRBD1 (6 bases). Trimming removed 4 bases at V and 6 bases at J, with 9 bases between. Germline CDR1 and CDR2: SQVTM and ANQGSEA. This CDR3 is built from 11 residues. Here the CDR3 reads CSVGRGDGYTF. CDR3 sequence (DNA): TGCAGCGTTGGCAGGGGAGATGGCTACACCTTC. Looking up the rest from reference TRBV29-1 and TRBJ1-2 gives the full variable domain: SAVISQKPSRDICQRGTSLTIQCQVDSQVTMMFWYRQQPGQSLTLIATANQGSEATYESGFVIDKFPISRPNLTFSTLTVSNMSPEDSSIYLCSVGRGDGYTFGSGTRLTVV.

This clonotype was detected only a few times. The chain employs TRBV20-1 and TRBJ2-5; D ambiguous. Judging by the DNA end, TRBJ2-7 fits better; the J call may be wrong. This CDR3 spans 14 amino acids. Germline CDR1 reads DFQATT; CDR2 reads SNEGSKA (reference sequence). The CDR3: CSAGGSAVTYEQYF. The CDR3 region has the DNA TGCAGTGCTGGCGGCTCGGCGGTTACCTACGAGCAGTACTTC.

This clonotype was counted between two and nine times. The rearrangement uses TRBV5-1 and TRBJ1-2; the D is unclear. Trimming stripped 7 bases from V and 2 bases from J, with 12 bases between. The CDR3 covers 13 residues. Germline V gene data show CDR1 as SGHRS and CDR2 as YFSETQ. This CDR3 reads CASSEARNYGYTF. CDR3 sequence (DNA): TGCGCCAGCTCCGAGGCCAGGAACTATGGCTACACCTTC.

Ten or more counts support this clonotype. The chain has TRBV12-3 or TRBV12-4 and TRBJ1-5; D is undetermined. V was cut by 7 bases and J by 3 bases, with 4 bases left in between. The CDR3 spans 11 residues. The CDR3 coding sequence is TGTGCCAGCACCAACAATCAGCCCCAGCATTTT. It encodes CASTNNQPQHF.

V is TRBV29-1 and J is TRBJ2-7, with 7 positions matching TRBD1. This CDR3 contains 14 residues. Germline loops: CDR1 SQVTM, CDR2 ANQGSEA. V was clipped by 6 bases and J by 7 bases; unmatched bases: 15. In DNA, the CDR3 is TGCAGCGTCTACTCCGAAGGACAGGCGTTTGAGCAGTACTTC. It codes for CSVYSEGQAFEQYF.

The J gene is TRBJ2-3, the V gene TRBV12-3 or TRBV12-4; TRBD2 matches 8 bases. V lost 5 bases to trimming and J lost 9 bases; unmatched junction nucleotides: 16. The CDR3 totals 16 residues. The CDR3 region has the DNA TGTGCCAGCAGTCACGAGCTGCGGGAGGAGAGTGTAACGCAGTATTTT. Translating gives CASSHELREESVTQYF.

In DNA form, the CDR3 reads TGTGCCAGCCGGGGGCAGCCCGACTATGGCTACACCTTC. Translating it yields CASRGQPDYGYTF. This sequence joins TRBV13 and TRBJ1-2, with a weak D call TRBD1 (6 bases). V lost 8 bases to trimming and J lost 3 bases, with 13 bases between them. The CDR3 sequence is 13 residues long. CDR1 and CDR2 (germline): PRHDT, FYEKMQ (reference sequence).